This entry describes one T cell receptor (beta chain). This sample is drawn from a study of blood T cell repertoires in COVID-19. How the authors handled the data: For nucleated cells, counts were estimated from reference gene primer amplification. Assay: immunoSEQ multiplex PCR; the TCRdb copy retains only in-frame clones and omits some. The V and J calls and clone size come from that table; D and trimming were worked out from the DNA. The table lists around 270,000 clones, roughly 91% of them singletons, with more than 0.75% in the top ten. This CDR3 contains 14 residues. Per the germline V gene, CDR1 is SGHNT and CDR2 is YENEEA. The germline V and J ends were trimmed by 3 bases and 7 bases, with 13 bases remaining between them.

The rearrangement joins TRBV11-3 to TRBJ1-5; D is unresolved. Sequences were obtained from peripheral blood. The TCR comes from a man younger than 40 with acute or convalescent COVID-19. The CDR3 is CASSFAFSGQPQHF. Here the CDR3 DNA reads TGTGCCAGCAGCTTCGCTTTTTCGGGACAGCCCCAGCATTTT. Based on the CDR3 plus reference TRBV11-3 and TRBJ1-5, the full variable domain is EAGVVQSPRYKIIEKKQPVAFWCNPISGHNTLYWYLQNLGQGPELLIRYENEEAVDDSQLPKDRFSAERLKGVDSTLKIQPAELGDSAVYLCASSFAFSGQPQHFGDGTRLSIL.